The next 20 T cell receptor beta chains were all read from a single sample in a study of T cell responses to AZD1222 COVID-19 vaccine. Data came from immunoSEQ multiplex PCR; TCRdb stores just in-frame clones and leaves some out. The sample shows roughly 120,000 clones, 70% to 90% of them seen only once. Here the sequenced sample was peripheral blood, taken on day 0 of MenACWY control vaccination. The receptor set was obtained from an adult in good health.

The chain links TRBV3-1 (or the pseudogene TRBV3-2) to TRBJ2-6, with D maybe TRBD1 (6 bases). CDR3 length equals 15 residues. The ends were cut back, 4 bases at V and 3 bases at J, with 10 bases in the middle. CDR1 LGHDT and CDR2 YNNKEL come from the germline V gene (reference sequence). Here the CDR3 reads CASSPGAGGANVLTF. CDR3 coding DNA: TGTGCCAGCAGCCCAGGGGCGGGTGGGGCCAACGTCCTGACTTTC.

The J gene is TRBJ1-1, the V gene TRBV7-8; D is unclear. V was cut by 1 base and J by 1 base, with 7 bases left in between. Germline CDR1 reads SGHVS; CDR2 reads FQNEAQ. This CDR3 is built from 14 residues. The CDR3 here is CASSLERQNTEAFF. In DNA form, the CDR3 reads TGTGCCAGCAGCTTAGAACGGCAGAACACTGAAGCTTTCTTT.

The gene calls are TRBV19 and TRBJ1-2; D remains ambiguous. Deletions cut 4 bases from V and 0 bases from J, with 9 bases between. The V gene's germline CDR1 is LNHDA and CDR2 SQIVND (reference sequence). The CDR3 has 14 amino acids. CDR3 residues: CASSKLTANYGYTF. In DNA, the CDR3 is TGTGCCAGTAGTAAATTGACCGCTAACTATGGCTACACCTTC.

This chain connects TRBV7-9 to TRBJ2-3, with TRBD2 identical over 14 bases. Germline CDR1 and CDR2: SEHNR and FQNEAQ (reference sequence). This CDR3 is built from 18 residues. J gave up 2 bases and V 1 base, and 5 bases lay outside the gene matches. The DNA for the CDR3 is TGTGCCAGCAGCTTAGTAGGACTAGCGGGGGGCATCACAGATACGCAGTATTTT. It yields the protein CASSLVGLAGGITDTQYF.

J is TRBJ1-1 and V is TRBV4-1; D is unresolved. The CDR3 covers 14 residues. The germline gives CDR1 MGHRA, CDR2 YSYEKL. The V end lost 0 bases, the J end lost 6 bases, and 11 bases lay between the germline ends. Here the CDR3 reads CASSQDHGWAEAFF. The CDR3, as DNA: TGCGCCAGCAGCCAAGATCATGGCTGGGCTGAAGCTTTCTTT.

The chain employs TRBV29-1 and TRBJ2-5; D tentatively reads TRBD1 or TRBD2 (5 bases each). Germline V gene data show CDR1 as SQVTM and CDR2 as ANQGSEA. V gave up 2 bases and J gave up 4 bases, with 17 bases separating them. This CDR3 spans 15 amino acids. CDR3 DNA sequence: TGCAGCGTTGAATATAACTCCCTTGGGGGAGAGACCCAGTACTTC. Its translation is CSVEYNSLGGETQYF.

V usage is TRBV14 and J usage is TRBJ1-2; D unclear. This CDR3 is 14 amino acids long. The V end was cut by 4 bases, the J end by 6 bases, with 15 bases between. The germline V gene encodes CDR1 SGHDN and CDR2 FVKESK. The CDR3 region is CASSPPETRNGYTF. The CDR3 DNA reads as TGTGCCAGCAGCCCCCCAGAGACGCGAAATGGCTACACCTTC.

The chain links TRBV7-2 to TRBJ2-3, with 10 nucleotides matching TRBD2. Per germline, CDR1 SGHTA and CDR2 FQGNSA. The CDR3 contains 18 residues. Trimming took 7 bases from V and 8 from J; bases not matched to a gene: 21. The CDR3 nucleotides are TGTGCCAGCAACCTACCAACCCCCCAGCGGGGGGGCGGGGGTACGCAGTATTTT. Its translation: CASNLPTPQRGGGGTQYF.

This rearrangement joins TRBV25-1 to TRBJ1-1; D is possibly TRBD1 (6 bases). V lost 3 bases to trimming and J lost 1 base, with 12 bases between them. The germline gives CDR1 MGHDK, CDR2 SYGVNS. The CDR3 has 15 residues. CDR3 DNA: TGTGCCAGCAGTGATCCGGGGGGCGGGAACACTGAAGCTTTCTTT. Translated: CASSDPGGGNTEAFF.

CDR3 loop: CASSQERTLGRRQYF. CDR3 DNA sequence: TGCGCCAGCAGCCAAGAGCGGACATTGGGGAGGAGGCAGTACTTC. The chain joins TRBV4-1 to TRBJ2-7; perhaps TRBD2 as D (6 bases). CDR1 and CDR2 (germline): MGHRA, YSYEKL. The ends were cut back, 0 bases at V and 9 bases at J, with 18 bases in the middle. There are 15 residues in the CDR3.

The chain has TRBV24-1 and TRBJ2-3; D is undetermined. The CDR3 totals 13 residues. V was trimmed by 7 bases and J by 1 base, leaving 8 bases between them. CDR1 is KGHDR, CDR2 SFDVKD, per germline. The CDR3 DNA reads TGTGCCACCAGGAAGGTTGGCACAGATACGCAGTATTTT. Translation gives CATRKVGTDTQYF.

The chain carries TRBV7-8 and TRBJ2-7; D gene uncertain. This CDR3 spans 14 amino acids. Trimming stripped 0 bases from V and 2 bases from J, with 8 bases between. Germline V gives CDR1 SGHVS, CDR2 FQNEAQ. The CDR3: CASSLASQTYEQYF. CDR3 nucleotide sequence: TGTGCCAGCAGCTTAGCGAGTCAGACCTACGAGCAGTACTTC.

This sequence joins TRBV5-6 and TRBJ2-7; 8 nucleotides align to TRBD2. The CDR3 has 15 residues. J was trimmed by 4 bases and V by 2 bases; bases with no gene match: 8. Germline V gene sequence: CDR1 SGHDT, CDR2 YYEEEE. Written as DNA, the CDR3 is TGTGCCAGCAGCTTAACGGGGGGGCGCGGTTACGAGCAGTACTTC. It specifies CASSLTGGRGYEQYF.

The rearrangement joins TRBV6-6 to TRBJ1-1; D call uncertain. Per germline, CDR1 MNHNY and CDR2 SVGAGI (reference sequence). Between the trimmed V and J ends, which lost 7 bases and 1 base, there was a span of 16 bases. CDR3 length: 15 amino acids. The CDR3 protein is CASIRDEEGNTEAFF. For the CDR3, the DNA is TGTGCCAGCATCAGAGACGAAGAAGGGAACACTGAAGCTTTCTTT.

J is TRBJ2-7 and V is TRBV2, with 9 nucleotides matching TRBD1. With 5 bases clipped from V and 2 bases from J, the junction kept 4 bases outside the gene matches. This CDR3 has 14 amino acids. The germline gives CDR1 SNHLY, CDR2 FYNNEI. Written as DNA, the CDR3 is TGTGCCAGCAGTAGGACAGGGGCGACCTACGAGCAGTACTTC. It encodes CASSRTGATYEQYF.

The rearrangement uses TRBV4-3 and TRBJ2-2; TRBD2 matches at 7 bases. Trimming took 0 bases from V and 7 from J; bases not matched to a gene: 5. The CDR3 is 15 residues long. The germline CDR1 and CDR2 sequences are LGHNA and YSLEER. The CDR3 region is CASSQDVRTSGELFF. CDR3 DNA: TGCGCCAGCAGCCAAGATGTCAGGACTAGCGGGGAGCTGTTTTTT.

The chain has TRBV27 and TRBJ2-3, with 7 positions matching TRBD2. V dropped 7 bases and J dropped 3; count of bases not matched to a gene: 10. Germline CDR1 MNHEY, CDR2 SMNVEV (reference sequence). This CDR3 has 15 residues. The CDR3 reads CASKSLSGATDTQYF. CDR3 DNA: TGTGCCAGCAAGTCGCTCAGCGGGGCTACAGATACGCAGTATTTT.

V and J are TRBV19 and TRBJ1-4, with no clear D. Germline loops: CDR1 LNHDA, CDR2 SQIVND (reference sequence). The CDR3 extends over 15 amino acids. The V gene lost 2 bases and the J gene lost 6 bases, with 13 bases spanning the gap. CDR3 amino acids: CASSIFNPVDEKLFF. The CDR3 DNA follows: TGTGCCAGTAGTATATTCAACCCGGTGGATGAAAAACTGTTTTTT.

J is TRBJ2-1 and V is TRBV28, with unresolved D. The V and J ends lost 10 bases and 5 bases respectively, with 9 bases between them. The CDR3 covers 11 residues. CDR1 is MDHEN and CDR2 is SYDVKM in the germline V gene. CDR3 amino acids: CAIQRNNEQFF. The DNA of the CDR3 is TGTGCCATCCAGAGGAACAATGAGCAGTTCTTC.

The J gene is TRBJ2-5, the V gene TRBV7-6; perhaps D is TRBD1 or TRBD2 (6 bases each). Trimming removed 5 bases at V and 3 bases at J, with 16 bases between. This CDR3 is built from 15 residues. The germline gives CDR1 SGHVS, CDR2 FNYEAQ. CDR3 loop: CASSPNAGHKETQYF. CDR3 bases: TGTGCCAGCAGCCCGAACGCGGGACACAAAGAGACCCAGTACTTC.